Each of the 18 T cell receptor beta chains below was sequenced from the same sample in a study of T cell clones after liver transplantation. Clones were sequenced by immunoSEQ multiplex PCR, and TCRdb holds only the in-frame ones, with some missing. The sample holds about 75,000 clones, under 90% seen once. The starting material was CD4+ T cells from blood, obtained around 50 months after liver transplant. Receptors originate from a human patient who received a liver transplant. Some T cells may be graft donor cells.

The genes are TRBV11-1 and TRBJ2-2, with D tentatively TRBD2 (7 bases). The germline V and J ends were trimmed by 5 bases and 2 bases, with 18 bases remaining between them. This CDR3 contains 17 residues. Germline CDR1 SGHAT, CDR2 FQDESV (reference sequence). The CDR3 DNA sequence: TGTGCCAGCAGCCATTCTCGTCGGGGGGCCAACACCGGGGAGCTGTTTTTT. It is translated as CASSHSRRGANTGELFF.

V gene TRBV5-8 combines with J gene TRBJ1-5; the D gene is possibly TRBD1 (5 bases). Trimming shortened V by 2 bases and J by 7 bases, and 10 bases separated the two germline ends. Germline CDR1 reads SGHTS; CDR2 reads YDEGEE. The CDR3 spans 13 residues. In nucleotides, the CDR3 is TGTGCCAGCAGCTTCAGGGACGGGCAGCCCCAGCATTTT. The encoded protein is CASSFRDGQPQHF.

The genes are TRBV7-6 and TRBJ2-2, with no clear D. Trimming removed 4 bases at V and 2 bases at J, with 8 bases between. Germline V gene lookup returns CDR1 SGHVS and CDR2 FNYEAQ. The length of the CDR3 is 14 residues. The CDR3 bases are TGTGCCAGCAGCTCTCGGGCCAACACCGGGGAGCTGTTTTTT. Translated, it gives CASSSRANTGELFF.

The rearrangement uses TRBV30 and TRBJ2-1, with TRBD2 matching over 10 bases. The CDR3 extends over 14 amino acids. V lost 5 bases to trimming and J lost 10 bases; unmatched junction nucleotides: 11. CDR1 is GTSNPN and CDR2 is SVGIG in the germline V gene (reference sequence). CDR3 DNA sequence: TGTGCCTGGGGGATAGCTCTAGCGGGAGTCGAGCAGTTCTTC. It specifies CAWGIALAGVEQFF.

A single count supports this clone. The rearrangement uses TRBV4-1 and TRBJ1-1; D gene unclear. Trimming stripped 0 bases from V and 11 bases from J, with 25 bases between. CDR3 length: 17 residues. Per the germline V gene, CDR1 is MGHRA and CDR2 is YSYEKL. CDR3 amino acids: CASSQDPSAYEDGRAFF. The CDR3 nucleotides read TGCGCCAGCAGCCAAGACCCCTCGGCGTATGAGGACGGTCGCGCTTTCTTT.

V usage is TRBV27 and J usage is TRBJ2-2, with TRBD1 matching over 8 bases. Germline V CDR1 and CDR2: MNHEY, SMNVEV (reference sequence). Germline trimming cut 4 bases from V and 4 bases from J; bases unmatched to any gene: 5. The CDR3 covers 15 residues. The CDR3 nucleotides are TGTGCCAGCAGTTATGGGGACAGGTTCACCGGGGAGCTGTTTTTT. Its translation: CASSYGDRFTGELFF.

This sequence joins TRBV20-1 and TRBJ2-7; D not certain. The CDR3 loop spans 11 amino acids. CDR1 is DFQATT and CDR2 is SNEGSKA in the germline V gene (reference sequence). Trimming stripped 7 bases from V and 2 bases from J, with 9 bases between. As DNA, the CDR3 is TGCAGTGGCTCGGCGGCCTACGAGCAGTACTTC. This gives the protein CSGSAAYEQYF.

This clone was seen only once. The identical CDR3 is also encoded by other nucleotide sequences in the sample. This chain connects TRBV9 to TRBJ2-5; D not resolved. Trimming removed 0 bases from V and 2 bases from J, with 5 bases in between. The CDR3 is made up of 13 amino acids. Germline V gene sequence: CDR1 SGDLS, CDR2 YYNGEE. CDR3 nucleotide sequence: TGTGCCAGCAGCGTAGGTCCGCAAGAGACCCAGTACTTC. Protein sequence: CASSVGPQETQYF.

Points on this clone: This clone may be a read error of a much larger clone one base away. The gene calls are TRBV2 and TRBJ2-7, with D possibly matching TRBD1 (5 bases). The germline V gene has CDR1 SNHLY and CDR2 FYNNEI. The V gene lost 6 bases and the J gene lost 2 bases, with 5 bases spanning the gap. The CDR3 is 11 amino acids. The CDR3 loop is CASSRAYEQYF. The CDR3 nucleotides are TGTGCCAGCAGCAGGGCCTACGAGCAGTACTTC.

The CDR3 DNA reads as TGCGCCAGCAGACGGACAGGGGGCGAAGTGGGAATCGGTAATGAGCAGTTCTTC. This encodes CASRRTGGEVGIGNEQFF. V gene TRBV5-1 combines with J gene TRBJ2-1; TRBD1 aligns across 11 bases. V dropped 5 bases and J dropped 7; count of bases not matched to a gene: 17. Germline CDR1 reads SGHRS; CDR2 reads YFSETQ. The CDR3 length is 18 residues. Together with reference TRBV5-1 and TRBJ2-1, the CDR3 gives the full variable domain: KAGVTQTPRYLIKTRGQQVTLSCSPISGHRSVSWYQQTPGQGLQFLFEYFSETQRNKGNFPGRFSGRQFSNSRSEMNVSTLELGDSALYLCASRRTGGEVGIGNEQFFGPGTRLTVL.

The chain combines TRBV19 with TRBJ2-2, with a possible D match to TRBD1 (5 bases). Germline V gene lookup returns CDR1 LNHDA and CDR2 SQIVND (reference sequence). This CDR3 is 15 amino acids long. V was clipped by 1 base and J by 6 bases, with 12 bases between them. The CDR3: CASSIGRLGAGELFF. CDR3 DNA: TGTGCCAGTAGTATAGGTCGATTAGGGGCCGGGGAGCTGTTTTTT. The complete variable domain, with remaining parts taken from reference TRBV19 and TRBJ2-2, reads DGGITQSPKYLFRKEGQNVTLSCEQNLNHDAMYWYRQDPGQGLRLIYYSQIVNDFQKGDIAEGYSVSREKKESFPLTVTSAQKNPTAFYLCASSIGRLGAGELFFGEGSRLTVL.

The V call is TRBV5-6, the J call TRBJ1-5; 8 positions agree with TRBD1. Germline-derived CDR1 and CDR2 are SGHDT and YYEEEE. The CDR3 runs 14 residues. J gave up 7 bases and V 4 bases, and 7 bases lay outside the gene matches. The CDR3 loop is CASSPTGVGQPQHF. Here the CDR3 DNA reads TGTGCCAGCAGCCCGACAGGGGTTGGCCAGCCCCAGCATTTT.

The CDR3 loop reads CASSPPEKRGFEQFF. CDR3 coding DNA: TGTGCCAGCAGCCCCCCGGAAAAGCGGGGTTTTGAGCAGTTCTTC. The chain employs TRBV4-2 and TRBJ2-1; 7 bases map to TRBD2. V gave up 4 bases and J gave up 9 bases; unmatched junction bases: 12. Per the germline V gene, CDR1 is LGHNA and CDR2 is YNFKEQ. The length of the CDR3 is 15 residues.

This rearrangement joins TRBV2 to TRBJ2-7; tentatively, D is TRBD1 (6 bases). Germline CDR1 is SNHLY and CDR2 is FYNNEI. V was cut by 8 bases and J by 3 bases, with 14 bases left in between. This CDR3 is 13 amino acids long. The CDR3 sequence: CASGPQGNYEQYF. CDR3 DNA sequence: TGTGCCAGCGGCCCACAGGGCAACTACGAGCAGTACTTC.

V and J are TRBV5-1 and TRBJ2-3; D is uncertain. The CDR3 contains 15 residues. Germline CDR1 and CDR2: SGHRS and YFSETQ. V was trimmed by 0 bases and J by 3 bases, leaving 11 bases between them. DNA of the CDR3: TGCGCCAGCAGCTTGGAGGGCTTCGGGACAGATACGCAGTATTTT. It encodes CASSLEGFGTDTQYF.

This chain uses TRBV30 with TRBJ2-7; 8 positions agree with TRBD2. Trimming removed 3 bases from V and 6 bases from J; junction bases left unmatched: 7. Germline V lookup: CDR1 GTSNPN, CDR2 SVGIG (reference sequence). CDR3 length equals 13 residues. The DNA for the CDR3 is TGTGCCTGGAGGGCGGGAGGCCCCCGCGAGCAGTACTTC. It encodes CAWRAGGPREQYF.

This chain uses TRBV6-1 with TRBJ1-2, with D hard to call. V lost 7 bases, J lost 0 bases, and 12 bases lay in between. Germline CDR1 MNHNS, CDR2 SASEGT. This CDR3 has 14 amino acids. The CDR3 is CASMGPRANYGYTF. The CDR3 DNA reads TGTGCCAGCATGGGTCCGAGGGCTAACTATGGCTACACCTTC.

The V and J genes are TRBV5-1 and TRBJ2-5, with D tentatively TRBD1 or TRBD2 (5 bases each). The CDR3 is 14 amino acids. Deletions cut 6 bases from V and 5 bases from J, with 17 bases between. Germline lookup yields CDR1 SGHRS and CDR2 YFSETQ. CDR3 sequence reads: CASITTERGETQYF. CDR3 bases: TGCGCCAGCATAACGACAGAAAGAGGGGAGACCCAGTACTTC.